This T cell receptor (beta chain) was documented in a study of T-cell reconstitution after alpha-beta-depleted transplantation in children. The sample holds many counts of this clonotype. The antigen remains undetermined. Preparation of the TCRbeta library involved a method that used unique molecular identifiers. Via MiXCR, TCRdb re-called the PCR reads, giving one row per CDR3 protein. The data contain 450,000 to 600,000 distinct CDR3 sequences, about 10% of them singletons. Per the germline V gene, CDR1 is SGHAT and CDR2 is FQNNGV. The length of the CDR3 is 11 residues. V dropped 1 base and J dropped 10 bases, with 5 bases sitting between them. Overall study results and limits: It was newly produced T cells that mostly accounted for T-cell counts and diversity one year after transplant. Diversity of TCRbeta at day 60 was high in some patients, arising from surviving recipient T cells and thymic progenitors.

V and J are TRBV11-2 and TRBJ2-1; D gene uncertain. The clonotype comes from a child aged 2-15 years with inherited bone marrow failure, due to receive a stem cell transplant. Source: PBMCs, taken before TCRalphabeta/CD19-depleted stem cell transplant. In DNA, the CDR3 is TGTGCCAGCAGCTTAGTACCAGAGCAGTTCTTC. Protein product: CASSLVPEQFF.